The rows below give T cell receptor beta chains drawn from one sample of a study of cytomegalovirus exposure and HLA in healthy donors. The table came from immunoSEQ multiplex PCR; TCRdb's copy has only in-frame clones and leaves some out. The sample has 110,000 to 150,000 clones; approximately 80% are singletons. What was sequenced was PBMCs. The origin of the receptors is a woman in her forties in good health and CMV-seropositive. Each CDR3 is given with its conserved first and last residue. D genes are given only for firm matches. The size field is filled for only some rows; it gives once, few, many or a size class.

d_call: NA; j_call: TRBJ2-5; cdr3_length: 12; v_call: TRBV10-2; clone_size: NA; cdr3_nt: TGCGCCAGCAGTGAGATCGAGGGAGAGCAGTACTTC; cdr3_aa: CASSEIEGEQYF
d_call: TRBD2; j_call: TRBJ2-1; cdr3_length: 17; v_call: TRBV10-1; clone_size: few; cdr3_nt: TGCGCCAGCAGTTCTGGGACTAGCGGGATGACATACAATGAGCAGTTCTTC; cdr3_aa: CASSSGTSGMTYNEQFF
d_call: TRBD1; j_call: TRBJ1-5; cdr3_length: 15; v_call: TRBV2; clone_size: NA; cdr3_nt: TGTGCCAGCAGGGCGGACAGGGGTAGCAATCAGCCCCAGCATTTT; cdr3_aa: CASRADRGSNQPQHF
d_call: NA; j_call: TRBJ2-1; cdr3_length: 16; v_call: TRBV11-2; clone_size: NA; cdr3_nt: TGTGCCAGCAGCTTCCTGGCGGGATTCTCCTACAATGAGCAGTTCTTC; cdr3_aa: CASSFLAGFSYNEQFF
d_call: NA; j_call: TRBJ2-3; cdr3_length: 12; v_call: TRBV6-6; clone_size: NA; cdr3_nt: TGTGCGGCAGGGTCGGACACAGATACGCAGTATTTT; cdr3_aa: CAAGSDTDTQYF
d_call: TRBD1; j_call: TRBJ1-1; cdr3_length: 14; v_call: TRBV19; clone_size: NA; cdr3_nt: TGTGCCAGCTCGGTTAGGGACAGAAACACTGAAGCTTTCTTT; cdr3_aa: CASSVRDRNTEAFF
d_call: TRBD2; j_call: TRBJ2-7; cdr3_length: 13; v_call: TRBV7-2; clone_size: NA; cdr3_nt: TGTGCCAGCCAACGGGGGGAGGTTTACGAGCAGTACTTC; cdr3_aa: CASQRGEVYEQYF
d_call: NA; j_call: TRBJ1-3; cdr3_length: 15; v_call: TRBV30; clone_size: NA; cdr3_nt: TGTGCCTGGAGTCGGGACACTACCTCTGGAAACACCATATATTTT; cdr3_aa: CAWSRDTTSGNTIYF
d_call: TRBD1; j_call: TRBJ1-5; cdr3_length: 14; v_call: TRBV30; clone_size: few; cdr3_nt: TGTGCCTGGAGTCGGACAGGGGGGCATCAGCCCCAGCATTTT; cdr3_aa: CAWSRTGGHQPQHF
d_call: NA; j_call: TRBJ1-4; cdr3_length: 14; v_call: TRBV5-1; clone_size: few; cdr3_nt: TGCGCCAGCAGCCCGCCGGGGGGGAATGAAAAACTGTTTTTT; cdr3_aa: CASSPPGGNEKLFF
d_call: NA; j_call: TRBJ2-4; cdr3_length: 15; v_call: TRBV5-5; clone_size: NA; cdr3_nt: TGTGCCAGCAGCTGGGGGGGGCCGGCCAAAAACATTCAGTACTTC; cdr3_aa: CASSWGGPAKNIQYF
d_call: TRBD2; j_call: TRBJ2-7; cdr3_length: 17; v_call: TRBV18; clone_size: NA; cdr3_nt: TGTGCCAGCTCACCACCGAATGTGGGAGGGGACCATGTCGAGCAGTACTTC; cdr3_aa: CASSPPNVGGDHVEQYF
d_call: TRBD2; j_call: TRBJ2-2; cdr3_length: 15; v_call: TRBV6-5; clone_size: NA; cdr3_nt: TGTGCCAGCAGCAGCGGGACTAGCGGAACCGGGGAGCTGTTTTTT; cdr3_aa: CASSSGTSGTGELFF
d_call: TRBD2; j_call: TRBJ2-7; cdr3_length: 16; v_call: TRBV19; clone_size: NA; cdr3_nt: TGTGCCAGTAGTATTCTTTGGACTAGAACGAACTACGAGCAGTACTTC; cdr3_aa: CASSILWTRTNYEQYF
d_call: TRBD1; j_call: TRBJ1-2; cdr3_length: 16; v_call: TRBV2; clone_size: NA; cdr3_nt: TGTGCCAGCAGTGACTTACAGGGGAGGTACAACTATGGCTACACCTTC; cdr3_aa: CASSDLQGRYNYGYTF
d_call: NA; j_call: TRBJ1-1; cdr3_length: 14; v_call: TRBV5-1; clone_size: NA; cdr3_nt: TGCGCCAGCAGCTTGGTACGGGTTGGCACTGAAGCTTTCTTT; cdr3_aa: CASSLVRVGTEAFF
d_call: TRBD1; j_call: TRBJ2-5; cdr3_length: 17; v_call: TRBV5-1; clone_size: NA; cdr3_nt: TGCGCCAGCAGCTTATCTAGTAGGGACAGCTCGCAAGAGACCCAGTACTTC; cdr3_aa: CASSLSSRDSSQETQYF
d_call: NA; j_call: TRBJ1-4; cdr3_length: 14; v_call: TRBV5-6; clone_size: NA; cdr3_nt: TGTGCCAGCAACCAGGGTTCAACTAATGAAAAACTGTTTTTT; cdr3_aa: CASNQGSTNEKLFF
d_call: NA; j_call: TRBJ1-1; cdr3_length: 13; v_call: TRBV10-1; clone_size: NA; cdr3_nt: TGCGCCAGCAGTGCTGGCAAGAACACTGAAGCTTTCTTT; cdr3_aa: CASSAGKNTEAFF
d_call: TRBD1; j_call: TRBJ2-7; cdr3_length: 17; v_call: TRBV11-2; clone_size: NA; cdr3_nt: TGTGCCAGCAGCTTATCTTTCGGGGGACAGGGCATCTACGAGCAGTACTTC; cdr3_aa: CASSLSFGGQGIYEQYF
d_call: NA; j_call: TRBJ2-7; cdr3_length: 16; v_call: TRBV6-5; clone_size: NA; cdr3_nt: TGTGCCAGCAGTTACTCACGGACAGCGATAACCTACGAGCAGTACTTC; cdr3_aa: CASSYSRTAITYEQYF
d_call: NA; j_call: TRBJ2-7; cdr3_length: 14; v_call: TRBV11-2; clone_size: NA; cdr3_nt: TGTGCCAGCAGCCAACAGGGAAGCTCCTACGAGCAGTACTTC; cdr3_aa: CASSQQGSSYEQYF
d_call: TRBD1; j_call: TRBJ1-2; cdr3_length: 14; v_call: TRBV7-6; clone_size: NA; cdr3_nt: TGTGCCAGCAGGTCCCCGGGACAGGGGTATGGCTACACCTTC; cdr3_aa: CASRSPGQGYGYTF
d_call: TRBD2; j_call: TRBJ2-1; cdr3_length: 17; v_call: TRBV9; clone_size: NA; cdr3_nt: TGTGCCAGCAGCGCCAACCAAGCGGGGGCTTTAAACGGTGAGCAGTTCTTC; cdr3_aa: CASSANQAGALNGEQFF
d_call: TRBD1; j_call: TRBJ1-1; cdr3_length: 15; v_call: TRBV5-6; clone_size: few; cdr3_nt: TGTGCCAGCAGCGCCCGACAGGGGAGGCGGACTGAAGCTTTCTTT; cdr3_aa: CASSARQGRRTEAFF
d_call: TRBD2; j_call: TRBJ2-3; cdr3_length: 15; v_call: TRBV6-5; clone_size: NA; cdr3_nt: TGTGCCAGCAGTTTAGCGGGAGGTGGGACAGATACGCAGTATTTT; cdr3_aa: CASSLAGGGTDTQYF
d_call: NA; j_call: TRBJ1-5; cdr3_length: 17; v_call: TRBV21-1; clone_size: few; cdr3_nt: TGTGCCAGCAGCAAAGCGTCCGGACAGGATAGCAATCAGCCCCAGCATTTT; cdr3_aa: CASSKASGQDSNQPQHF
d_call: NA; j_call: TRBJ2-2; cdr3_length: 15; v_call: TRBV5-1; clone_size: NA; cdr3_nt: TGCGCCAGCAGCTGGGACTCTCGCAACACCGGGGGGCTGTTTTTT; cdr3_aa: CASSWDSRNTGGLFF
d_call: TRBD2; j_call: TRBJ2-1; cdr3_length: 20; v_call: TRBV4-2; clone_size: NA; cdr3_nt: TGTGCCAGCAGCCAAGATGAGGGGAGCGGGGGGCTTAGCTCCTACAATGAGCAGTTCTTC; cdr3_aa: CASSQDEGSGGLSSYNEQFF
d_call: NA; j_call: TRBJ2-2; cdr3_length: 12; v_call: TRBV6-1; clone_size: NA; cdr3_nt: TGTGCCAGCAACGCAGGGATAGGGGAGCTGTTTTTT; cdr3_aa: CASNAGIGELFF
d_call: TRBD1; j_call: TRBJ2-7; cdr3_length: 13; v_call: TRBV19; clone_size: NA; cdr3_nt: TGTGCCAGTAGTCCAACAGGGGCATACGAGCAGTACTTC; cdr3_aa: CASSPTGAYEQYF
d_call: NA; j_call: TRBJ1-3; cdr3_length: 15; v_call: TRBV6-4; clone_size: NA; cdr3_nt: TGTGCCAGCCCTAGGACAGTCTCGTCTGGAAACACCATATATTTT; cdr3_aa: CASPRTVSSGNTIYF
d_call: TRBD1; j_call: TRBJ2-3; cdr3_length: 15; v_call: TRBV30; clone_size: once; cdr3_nt: TGTGCCTGGAGCGCGGACAGGGGGCTCACAGATACGCAGTATTTT; cdr3_aa: CAWSADRGLTDTQYF
d_call: NA; j_call: TRBJ1-5; cdr3_length: 13; v_call: TRBV28; clone_size: few; cdr3_nt: TGTGCCAGCGCGGGGGAGAGAAAGCAGCCCCAGCATTTT; cdr3_aa: CASAGERKQPQHF
d_call: TRBD2; j_call: TRBJ2-5; cdr3_length: 15; v_call: TRBV5-1; clone_size: NA; cdr3_nt: TGCGCCAGCACCCACCTAACTAGCGCAGAAGAGACCCAGTACTTC; cdr3_aa: CASTHLTSAEETQYF
d_call: TRBD1; j_call: TRBJ2-2; cdr3_length: 15; v_call: TRBV11-2; clone_size: NA; cdr3_nt: TGTGCCAGCAGCCAAGGGACAGTGGGGACCGGGGAGCTGTTTTTT; cdr3_aa: CASSQGTVGTGELFF
d_call: NA; j_call: TRBJ2-3; cdr3_length: 14; v_call: TRBV2; clone_size: NA; cdr3_nt: TGTGCCAGCAGAACTAAGGGGGGGACAGATACGCAGTATTTT; cdr3_aa: CASRTKGGTDTQYF
d_call: TRBD2; j_call: TRBJ2-6; cdr3_length: 22; v_call: TRBV18; clone_size: NA; cdr3_nt: TGTGCCAGCTCACGGGGACGGGGAGAGCTAGCGGGAGGGCCTCCTAGGGCCAACGTCCTGACTTTC; cdr3_aa: CASSRGRGELAGGPPRANVLTF
d_call: TRBD1; j_call: TRBJ2-7; cdr3_length: 14; v_call: TRBV7-9; clone_size: few; cdr3_nt: TGTGCCAGCAGCCCCCGGACAGGGCACTACGAGCAGTACTTC; cdr3_aa: CASSPRTGHYEQYF
d_call: TRBD2; j_call: TRBJ2-1; cdr3_length: 15; v_call: TRBV7-3; clone_size: NA; cdr3_nt: TGTGCCAGCAGCTTACAACTAGCGGGACCCAATGAGCAGTTCTTC; cdr3_aa: CASSLQLAGPNEQFF
d_call: NA; j_call: TRBJ2-2; cdr3_length: 14; v_call: TRBV7-8; clone_size: NA; cdr3_nt: TGTGCCAGCAGCCCGCAAGGACATGCCGGGGAGCTGTTTTTT; cdr3_aa: CASSPQGHAGELFF
d_call: TRBD2; j_call: TRBJ2-3; cdr3_length: 15; v_call: TRBV5-1; clone_size: few; cdr3_nt: TGCGCCAGCAGCTTGGAGGGACTAGCGGGAGATACGCAGTATTTT; cdr3_aa: CASSLEGLAGDTQYF
d_call: TRBD1; j_call: TRBJ1-2; cdr3_length: 18; v_call: TRBV5-5; clone_size: NA; cdr3_nt: TGTGCCAGCAGCTTAGACCCCCTGACAGGGGGCGGGGAGGATGGCTACACCTTC; cdr3_aa: CASSLDPLTGGGEDGYTF
d_call: NA; j_call: TRBJ2-1; cdr3_length: 12; v_call: TRBV11-2; clone_size: few; cdr3_nt: TGTGCCAGCAGTCGGGACTTCAATGAGCAGTTCTTC; cdr3_aa: CASSRDFNEQFF
d_call: NA; j_call: TRBJ1-1; cdr3_length: 14; v_call: TRBV6-5; clone_size: NA; cdr3_nt: TGTGCCAGCAGTTACCCGGGTATGGGCACTGAAGCTTTCTTT; cdr3_aa: CASSYPGMGTEAFF